This T cell receptor (beta chain) was captured in a study of shared clonotypes between healthy human individuals. Whole-study findings and limits: Sampling was confined to blood; repertoires within tissues likely differ. An anticipated effect of sequencing depth on clonotype sharing among donors was recognized.

In the authors' methods: Sequence data from immunoSEQ were junction-only and lacked quality scores; consequently, filtering differed. TCRdb's table, derived via immunoSEQ multiplex PCR, lists solely in-frame clones and lacks some. V and J calls and clone size are given by that table; D and trimming were obtained from the DNA. The repertoire includes more than 450,000 clones, around 79% of them detected once, and roughly 13% sits in the top ten. Donors included only healthy HIV-negative adults lacking recent acute infections or vaccinations. Note on this clone: What it recognizes is unknown.

Sequencing was carried out using PBMCs. This sequence originates from a woman aged 40 to 50 in good health. Some clones in this sample may be carry-over from other donors' samples.

The CDR3 sequence: CASSKGASGPLMGYEQFF. The CDR3 bases are TGTGCCAGTAGTAAGGGGGCTAGCGGGCCCCTTATGGGCTATGAGCAGTTCTTC. This chain connects TRBV19 to TRBJ2-1; TRBD2 might be the D (8 bases). CDR1 LNHDA and CDR2 SQIVND come from the germline V gene (reference sequence). With 4 bases removed from V and 8 bases from J, the gap between germline ends came to 27 bases. This CDR3 contains 18 residues.